A single sample is the source of the 24 T cell receptor beta chains below, sequenced in a study of T cells after yellow fever vaccination. One entry per CDR3 protein, called by TCRdb with MiXCR from the 5' RACE reads. Of roughly 79,000 distinct CDR3 sequences listed, about 7.3% are singletons. Sequencing used CD8+ T cells sorted from PBMCs, obtained more than 8 days after the first yellow fever vaccination. These receptors were taken from a young man who received the YFV17D yellow fever vaccine.

This clonotype was seen many times. The gene calls are TRBV20-1 and TRBJ1-5; D gene ambiguous. The CDR3 has 15 amino acids. Trimming removed 7 bases from V and 2 bases from J, with 18 bases in between. CDR1 is DFQATT, CDR2 SNEGSKA, per germline (reference sequence). Written as DNA, the CDR3 is TGCAGTGGTTCCCTCTCGGCCTCTGGCAATCAGCCCCAGCATTTT. Protein: CSGSLSASGNQPQHF.

This chain joins TRBV5-6 and TRBJ2-5, with TRBD1 identical over 9 bases. In germline, CDR1 is SGHDT, CDR2 YYEEEE. The CDR3 extends over 17 amino acids. V lost 3 bases and J lost 2; bases outside the gene matches: 11. The CDR3 sequence is CASSSPGQGKRQETQYF. CDR3 nucleotide sequence: TGTGCCAGCAGCTCACCGGGACAGGGAAAGAGACAAGAGACCCAGTACTTC.

The CDR3 nucleotides are TGTGCCAGCAGCGCGGTGAACAAGGAATGGGGCTACACCTTC. This codes for CASSAVNKEWGYTF. The rearrangement joins TRBV9 to TRBJ1-2; D ambiguous. Trimming cost V 3 bases and J 8 bases, with 17 bases left between them. The CDR3 runs 14 residues. CDR1 is SGDLS, CDR2 YYNGEE, per germline.

This clonotype came up many times. This chain joins TRBV9 and TRBJ2-7; D may be TRBD1 (6 bases). V lost 4 bases and J 3 bases, leaving 8 bases between the germline ends. Per germline, CDR1 SGDLS and CDR2 YYNGEE. The CDR3 runs 12 residues. Here the CDR3 reads CASSTDSYEQYF. For the CDR3, the DNA is TGTGCCAGCAGCACGGACAGCTACGAGCAGTACTTC. The complete variable domain, with remaining parts taken from reference TRBV9 and TRBJ2-7, reads DSGVTQTPKHLITATGQRVTLRCSPRSGDLSVYWYQQSLDQGLQFLIQYYNGEERAKGNILERFSAQQFPDLHSELNLSSLELGDSALYFCASSTDSYEQYFGPGTRLTVT.

This clonotype showed up many times. J is TRBJ2-7 and V is TRBV7-9; perhaps TRBD1 as D (6 bases). The germline V gene encodes CDR1 SEHNR and CDR2 FQNEAQ (reference sequence). This CDR3 is 14 amino acids long. Trimming pared 5 bases from V and 4 bases from J, leaving 15 bases between. CDR3 amino acids: CASSRPGQIYEQYF. The CDR3 coding sequence is TGTGCCAGCAGCCGTCCGGGACAAATTTACGAGCAGTACTTC. Based on the CDR3 plus reference TRBV7-9 and TRBJ2-7, the full variable domain is DTGVSQNPRHKITKRGQNVTFRCDPISEHNRLYWYRQTLGQGPEFLTYFQNEAQLEKSRLLSDRFSAERPKGSFSTLEIQRTEQGDSAMYLCASSRPGQIYEQYFGPGTRLTVT.

The J gene is TRBJ2-3, the V gene TRBV7-2, with D possibly being TRBD1 or TRBD2 (7 bases each). The germline CDR1 and CDR2 sequences are SGHTA and FQGNSA. This CDR3 comprises 15 residues. The V end was cut by 10 bases, the J end by 6 bases, with 23 bases between. The CDR3 here is CATQGGGFGSDTQYF. The CDR3 DNA follows: TGTGCCACCCAGGGGGGGGGTTTTGGTTCTGATACGCAGTATTTT.

The chain links TRBV7-9 to TRBJ1-4; maybe TRBD1 (5 bases). Trimming pared 5 bases from V and 4 bases from J, leaving 17 bases between. The V gene's germline CDR1 is SEHNR and CDR2 FQNEAQ (reference sequence). The CDR3 consists of 16 residues. The CDR3 spells CASSPPTKGINEKLFF. The CDR3 coding sequence is TGTGCCAGCAGCCCCCCCACGAAGGGGATTAATGAAAAACTGTTTTTT.

CDR3 loop: CASSFWYSNQPQHF. In DNA, the CDR3 is TGTGCCAGCAGCTTCTGGTATAGCAATCAGCCCCAGCATTTT. The V gene is TRBV7-9, the J gene TRBJ1-5, with D uncertain. The CDR3 loop spans 14 amino acids. From germline, CDR1 is SEHNR and CDR2 FQNEAQ (reference sequence). V lost 3 bases, J lost 0 bases, and 6 bases lay in between.

This clonotype was recorded a few times. The chain has TRBV12-3 or TRBV12-4 and TRBJ2-1; 9 nucleotides match TRBD1. J lost 0 bases, V lost 1 base, and 4 bases had no gene match. The CDR3 is 17 residues long. The CDR3 sequence: CASSLGGQGSSYNEQFF. As DNA, the CDR3 is TGTGCCAGCAGTTTAGGGGGACAGGGTAGCTCCTACAATGAGCAGTTCTTC.

DNA of the CDR3: TGTGCCAGCAGCCCTGGGCCCCTCGAGCAGTACGTC. Translating gives CASSPGPLEQYV. V is TRBV7-9 and J is TRBJ2-7; D is undetermined. The CDR3 spans 12 residues. V was cut by 5 bases and J by 6 bases, with 11 bases left in between. CDR1 is SEHNR and CDR2 is FQNEAQ in the germline V gene (reference sequence).

Many counts were recorded for this clonotype. The chain couples TRBV27 to TRBJ1-2; a weak D match, TRBD1 (5 bases). Germline CDR1 reads MNHEY; CDR2 reads SMNVEV (reference sequence). V lost 1 base and J lost 6, with 12 bases in between. The CDR3 covers 14 residues. As DNA, the CDR3 is TGTGCCAGCAGTTTATTAGGTCAGGGAGATGGCTACACCTTC. This encodes CASSLLGQGDGYTF.

This clonotype was detected ten times or more. The J gene is TRBJ2-7, the V gene TRBV29-1, with a tentative D call TRBD2 (5 bases). The CDR3 is 11 residues long. Between the trimmed V and J ends, which lost 8 bases and 6 bases, there was a span of 14 bases. Germline CDR1 reads SQVTM; CDR2 reads ANQGSEA. As DNA, the CDR3 is TGCAGCTTCCTCGAGGGTGGCGAGCAGTACGTC. Translated: CSFLEGGEQYV.

Many counts were recorded for this clonotype. The chain carries TRBV6-2 or TRBV6-3 and TRBJ2-7; D uncertain. Between the trimmed V and J ends, which lost 8 bases and 2 bases, there was a span of 10 bases. CDR1 MNHEY and CDR2 SVGEGT come from the germline V gene. CDR3 size: 12 residues. In nucleotides, the CDR3 is TGTGCCAGCTCGCCAGCCGCCTACGAGCAGTACTTC. Translated: CASSPAAYEQYF.

The table lists this clonotype with many counts. The chain links TRBV28 to TRBJ2-1, with no clear D. This CDR3 region has 13 residues. Between the trimmed V and J ends, which lost 5 bases and 2 bases, there was a span of 7 bases. Germline lookup yields CDR1 MDHEN and CDR2 SYDVKM. This chain's CDR3 is CASSPPPYNEQFF. The CDR3 nucleotides are TGTGCCAGCAGTCCCCCCCCCTACAATGAGCAGTTCTTC. Using reference TRBV28 and TRBJ2-1 for the parts outside the CDR3, the full variable domain is DVKVTQSSRYLVKRTGEKVFLECVQDMDHENMFWYRQDPGLGLRLIYFSYDVKMKEKGDIPEGYSVSREKKERFSLILESASTNQTSMYLCASSPPPYNEQFFGPGTRLTVL.

This clonotype has only a few counts. This rearrangement joins TRBV7-9 to TRBJ2-7; D gene unclear. V lost 5 bases and J lost 5, with 10 bases in between. CDR3 length: 12 residues. Per germline, CDR1 SEHNR and CDR2 FQNEAQ (reference sequence). The chain's CDR3 is CASSPLANEQYF. The DNA for the CDR3 is TGTGCCAGCAGCCCACTTGCTAACGAGCAGTACTTC.

In this sample, this clonotype turned up a few times. The chain is built from TRBV4-3 and TRBJ2-5; D is unresolved. This CDR3 is built from 13 residues. Trimming took off 0 bases at V and 5 bases at J, with 7 bases between the two ends. Germline V CDR1 and CDR2: LGHNA, YSLEER. The CDR3 sequence: CASSQDARETQYF. In DNA, the CDR3 is TGCGCCAGCAGCCAAGATGCACGGGAGACCCAGTACTTC.

This clonotype has a handful of counts. J is TRBJ2-7 and V is TRBV4-1; 8 bases fit TRBD1. CDR1 and CDR2 from the germline V gene are MGHRA and YSYEKL. CDR3 size: 17 residues. V lost 2 bases, J lost 0 bases, and 9 bases stayed unmatched. The DNA for the CDR3 is TGCGCCAGCAGCCAACGGACAGGGCCGACCCCCTCCTACGAGCAGTACTTC. Its translation: CASSQRTGPTPSYEQYF.

The chain couples TRBV9 to TRBJ2-1, with 9 nucleotides matching TRBD1. The CDR3 is made up of 17 amino acids. The trim removed 0 bases at V and 7 bases at J, leaving 11 bases unmatched. The germline V gene has CDR1 SGDLS and CDR2 YYNGEE. The CDR3 spells CASSVAKGTGRGNEQFF. The CDR3, as DNA: TGTGCCAGCAGCGTAGCTAAAGGGACAGGGCGGGGTAATGAGCAGTTCTTC.

A few counts support this clonotype. This chain joins TRBV12-3 or TRBV12-4 and TRBJ1-1; the D is unclear. The CDR3 consists of 12 residues. V dropped 5 bases and J dropped 5 bases, with 9 bases sitting between them. CDR3 loop: CASSVSGTEAFF. The DNA for the CDR3 is TGTGCCAGCAGTGTATCGGGTACTGAAGCTTTCTTT.

Concerning this clonotype itself: Because the CDR3's place on the DNA is in doubt, the DNA is left out and the CDR3 is given as listed by TCRdb. The chain has TRBV10-2 and TRBJ2-2; the table assigns TRBD1, which was not confirmed against the DNA. Germline lookup yields CDR1 WSHSY and CDR2 SAAADI. The CDR3 totals 17 residues, both ends included. The CDR3 loop is CASSDLGRGLTPGSCFF.

This clonotype was detected many times. This chain connects TRBV13 to TRBJ2-7; D may be TRBD2 (6 bases). Trimming pared 0 bases from V and 0 bases from J, leaving 12 bases between. This CDR3 is 16 amino acids long. Germline V gene data show CDR1 as PRHDT and CDR2 as FYEKMQ (reference sequence). For the CDR3, the DNA is TGTGCCAGCAGCTTAGGCCGAGGCGGGGACTCCTACGAGCAGTACTTC. Protein product: CASSLGRGGDSYEQYF.

This chain joins TRBV3-1 and TRBJ1-3; 8 nucleotides line up with TRBD1. Germline CDR1 reads LGHDT; CDR2 reads YNNKEL (reference sequence). The CDR3 covers 16 residues. Germline trimming cut 0 bases from V and 4 bases from J; bases unmatched to any gene: 5. The DNA of the CDR3 is TGTGCCAGCAGCCAAGAGACACAGGGGGTCGGAAACACCATATATTTT. Amino acids: CASSQETQGVGNTIYF.

In its sample, this clonotype was seen many times. The chain couples TRBV7-6 to TRBJ1-3; D is unclear. The length of the CDR3 is 16 residues. Between the trimmed V and J ends, which lost 3 bases and 0 bases, there was a span of 12 bases. The V gene's germline CDR1 is SGHVS and CDR2 FNYEAQ. The CDR3 DNA reads TGTGCCAGCAGCTTTGGCCCTGCGGACTCTGGAAACACCATATATTTT. It translates to CASSFGPADSGNTIYF.

The sample holds many counts of this clonotype. This chain uses TRBV4-3 with TRBJ1-1; D unresolved. Trimming pared 0 bases from V and 0 bases from J, leaving 5 bases between. The CDR3 contains 14 residues. The germline CDR1 and CDR2 sequences are LGHNA and YSLEER. CDR3: CASSQERLNTEAFF. CDR3 sequence (DNA): TGCGCCAGCAGCCAAGAACGGCTGAACACTGAAGCTTTCTTT.